The sequence of this T cell receptor beta chain was determined in a study of neurological immune-mediated disorders. This clonotype has ten or more counts. CDR3 length equals 13 residues. Germline CDR1 and CDR2: DFQATT and SNEGSKA (reference sequence). V was shortened by 3 bases and J by 7 bases, with 15 bases between the two germline ends. Time point indicated: technical triplicate 2. Template-switch 5'RACE cDNA synthesis added a 10-nucleotide unique molecular identifier. Using its own MiXCR run on the 5' RACE reads, TCRdb lists one record per CDR3 protein. This table holds more than 30,000 distinct CDR3 sequences, about an eighth found once.

This rearrangement joins TRBV20-1 to TRBJ2-5, with D perhaps being TRBD1 or TRBD2 (5 bases each). The receptor's source is a female donor with HTLV-1-associated myelopathy (HAM/TSP). Sequenced: CD4+ T cells from blood. CDR3 region: CSARGVQVGTQYF. The CDR3 bases are TGCAGTGCTAGGGGGGTACAGGTGGGGACCCAGTACTTC.